This T cell receptor beta chain appears in the sequencing data of a study of cytomegalovirus exposure and HLA in healthy donors (dated by TCRdb to 2016 to 2017). About the study as a whole: According to an earlier analysis of around 600 of the donors, about 179 million T cells yielded some 110 million unique TCR beta sequences and roughly 280 Gb of sequence data. Typing coverage varied by locus: roughly 629-630 donors for A, B, C, DRB1 and DQB1; more than 500 for DQA1; around 570 for DPA1; 400 to 480 for DPB1. The study combined high-throughput TCR immunosequencing, statistical association of individual TCRs with disease status, and machine learning to predict cytomegalovirus infection status. An earlier analysis of 500 to 750 of the donors applied high-throughput TCR beta sequencing to assess whether each TCR beta V gene segment acted as functional or pseudogenic. The study profiled the T cell repertoires of about 640 subjects by immunosequencing and related them to cytomegalovirus serostatus. In addition to the first cohort of 500 to 850 subjects, a separate validation cohort of approximately 110 different subjects was used. Donor age, sex, ethnicity and CMV serostatus were compiled alongside the repertoire data. HLA typing included class I and class II loci at four-digit resolution. The later analysis used no new phenotypic data to find candidate immune exposures, relying instead on TCR beta sequences and their occurrence across donors. The aim of the study was to test whether cataloging public T cell receptors could identify signatures of past pathogen exposure. Four or five DR-DQ haplotypes were treated as single units for association and clustering because of strong linkage in the cohort. A later analysis re-examined previously published TCR beta repertoires from roughly 650 donors and added high-resolution HLA genotyping to investigate patterns of TCR occurrence. Genome-wide SNP genotypes for about 65% of the roughly 700 donors were used in a later genetic analysis, which treated that subset as a discovery cohort. An early release that covered about 600 HLA-typed donors contained approximately 320 gigabases of sequencing data and roughly 84 million unique TCR sequences. Among almost 400 genotyped donors of the cohort, an average of approximately 240,000 unique TCR beta nucleotide sequences were sequenced per donor, around 20% of them non-productive. The genetic ancestry cluster associated with self-reported Caucasian donors included about four fifths of the 398 genotyped donors. Every discovery cohort repertoire had been produced on one sequencing platform.

General findings and caveats noted by the study authors: A further reported finding was that TCR beta sequences accurately predicted the HLA-A and HLA-B alleles for most subjects in the first cohort. The only immune exposure information available for the cohort was CMV serostatus. Because HLA typing was missing for some donors at each locus, association tests included only the typed subset. Compared with equally common non-associated chains, HLA-associated TCR beta chains in a later analysis were more clonally expanded and had lower generation probabilities. Because the 87-base-pair reads could not distinguish some IMGT-functional V segments, including TRBV6-2 and TRBV6-3, those segments were excluded. Because counts were too low, around 18 rarely observed V segments, including chromosome 9 orphons, were left out of the earlier analysis of a few hundred of the donors. The presence/absence analyses assumed that sequencing depth was roughly uniform across donors, and that assumption may not be true. Across donors, most TCR sequences were observed very rarely, whereas some public TCRs were present in many individuals. A cluster of highly shared sequence variants was judged likely to represent a technical artifact of the sequencing pipeline. A total of around 150 TCR beta chains were listed by the study as associated with cytomegalovirus. In a later analysis, TCR association rates were found to vary across HLA loci, with the most associated TCRs seen for DRB1 alleles and the fewest for HLA-C alleles. This cohort had only TCR beta chains sequenced, and the lack of alpha or paired-chain data limited which features could be detected. Broadly in line with IMGT annotations, most TCR beta V segments showed up in productive rearrangements about 87% or about 30% of the time in an earlier analysis of several hundred of the donors. V-gene and J-gene trimming of TCR beta chains was associated with a missense DCLRE1C variant in a later genetic analysis, and the association was replicated in an independent cohort. A later analysis found that most CMV-associated TCR beta chains appeared HLA-restricted, with HLA associations seemingly driven largely by CMV exposure. According to the authors, the approach could potentially be generalized to other disease states and immunological phenotypes. Linkage disequilibrium might explain the correlated functional status among segregating V segments, but an unknown experimental factor could not be ruled out. Strong co-occurrence of HLA alleles, especially DR and DQ, made assigning TCR associations to individual alleles difficult. In vitro tests confirmed that a few of the cytomegalovirus-associated TCR beta chains recognize cytomegalovirus antigens. In a later analysis, several top co-occurrence clusters were reported to appear linked to parvovirus B19, influenza, CMV and Epstein-Barr virus. A later genetic analysis reported fewer N-insertions in productive TCRs among donors in an Asian-associated ancestry cluster than the roughly 670-donor mean. In a later analysis, 16,951 TCR beta sequences were associated with specific HLA alleles at a false discovery rate of 0.05. The classifier was reported to diagnose cytomegalovirus status with high specificity and sensitivity in both the original and validation cohorts.

The CDR3 spans 17 residues, from the cysteine through the phenylalanine. The retained sequence is limited to the CDR3, 51 bases, with the frame set at the first base. The receptor library was made with the immunoSEQ multiplex PCR assay. For the multiplex PCR, a mixture combining 60 forward primers for TCR Vbeta segments and 13 reverse primers for TCR Jbeta segments was used. The CDR3 region of rearranged TCR beta genes was amplified from genomic DNA by a multiplex PCR assay. The amplified TCR beta libraries were sequenced on the Illumina HiSeq System as 87-base-pair reads. Under the source paper's analysis protocol: A later analysis counted tens of millions of unique TCR beta chains across the 666 repertoires, and approximately 11 million of these chains were shared by at least two donors. A nearest-neighbor algorithm error-corrected the raw reads and collapsed the reads into unique sequences, merging closely related sequences to remove PCR and sequencing errors. Alignment of CDR3 sequences to IMGT reference sequences was used to assign V, D and J gene segments. Each retained sequence needed at least a six-nucleotide match to both a V gene segment and a J gene segment. A rearrangement counted as productive if the CDR3 had no stop codons and remained in frame with V and J, and every other rearrangement counted as non-productive. CDR3 was defined according to IMGT convention as the region running from the second conserved V-encoded cysteine to the conserved J-encoded phenylalanine. In an earlier analysis of approximately 590 of the donors, sequences lacking an unambiguous match to a single V gene segment were excluded. In an earlier analysis of about 590 of the donors, a V segment was called functional when productive rearrangements were above 56.7%, and segregating when the standard deviation between donors exceeded 5%. A statistical classification framework was developed to diagnose cytomegalovirus status using the catalog of TCR beta chain sequences. V and J gene assignment, in a later analysis, came from comparing TCR nucleotide sequences with IMGT/GENE-DB human TR gene sequences. A later analysis assigned CDR3 sequences and most-parsimonious VDJ recombination scenarios with the TCRdist pipeline. In a later analysis, every TCR beta chain was defined by the combination of its CDR3 amino acid sequence and its V-gene family, and reads without a unique V-gene family were dropped. A later analysis removed 592 highly shared, low-generation-probability nucleotide sequences to deal with suspected cross-contamination and a sequencing artifact. A later analysis calculated a clonal expansion index for each public chain from normalized within-repertoire ranks of inferred template counts. Generation probabilities in a later analysis came from a VDJ recombination model fitted to out-of-frame rearrangements, and those results were checked against IGoR. In a later analysis, TCR-TCR, TCR-HLA and TCR-CMV co-occurrence was scored with hypergeometric tests, and a repertoire-size bias correction was applied to TCR pairs. A later analysis estimated false discovery rates by permuting HLA or CMV assignments 20 times. A later analysis grouped co-occurring TCRs with DBSCAN, adding TCRdist sequence similarity when clustering within HLA-allele-positive subsets. For co-occurrence clustering, repertoires with fewer than 30,000 or more than 120,000 public chains were excluded, along with about five repertoires with anomalous nucleotide sharing. TCRdb limited this immuneACCESS table to in-frame rearrangements with V and J called. A share of clones is missing; checked studies link under half to unresolved V genes, and the rest is unexplained. V and J calls plus clone size are reproduced from that table; the DNA served to infer D and trimming. This sample holds more than 130,000 clones; 73% were observed only once. About 15% of the sample is in the top ten clones.

About this clone itself: Its antigen remains unidentified. There are no base qualities to consult, and no much larger clone falls within one base.

The cohort was made up of approximately 670 healthy bone marrow donors. Cohort members were all nominally healthy when sampled, although unrecorded immune exposures were likely present. Of the 700 or so cohort members, fewer than 300 had positive CMV serostatus and 350 to 400 had negative CMV serostatus, and CMV serostatus was not recorded for the donor. Every donor gave a peripheral blood sample, and the peripheral blood mononuclear cells from that sample were used for TCR beta sequencing. Genomic DNA extraction from the blood cell samples was performed with the Qiagen DNeasy Blood Extraction Kit.

Specimen: PBMCs. The V and J genes are TRBV21-1 and TRBJ2-7; the listed D gene, TRBD2, was not tested against the DNA. TRBV21-1 is a pseudogene locus. The sequence came from a human donor in good health. The bases are TGTGCCAGCAGCAAAGCAGGTAGCGGGGGCCACTTGGACGAGCAGTACTTC. This gives the protein CASSKAGSGGHLDEQYF.